Following are 15 T cell receptor beta chains from one sample sequenced in a study of control samples from healthy donors and cancer patients. The method was immunoSEQ multiplex PCR; TCRdb's version includes in-frame clones alone and lacks a portion of them. The repertoire holds over 150,000 clones, with about 93% as singletons. The sample consisted of blood. The origin of the receptors is a man younger than 30 in good health.

The gene calls are TRBV30 and TRBJ1-2, with D uncertain. Germline CDR1 reads GTSNPN; CDR2 reads SVGIG (reference sequence). The CDR3 has 12 residues. Trimming stripped 1 base from V and 4 bases from J, with 7 bases between. The chain's CDR3 is CAWSDQGYGYTF. CDR3 DNA: TGTGCCTGGAGTGATCAAGGCTATGGCTACACCTTC.

CDR3 DNA sequence: TGCAGCGTTGATCGGGGAAGGCACACTGAAGCTTTCTTT. Translating gives CSVDRGRHTEAFF. J is TRBJ1-1 and V is TRBV29-1, with D unclear. The CDR3 loop spans 13 amino acids. V lost 3 bases and J 3 bases, leaving 11 bases between the germline ends. Germline V gene sequence: CDR1 SQVTM, CDR2 ANQGSEA.

The V gene is TRBV18, the J gene TRBJ2-1; tentatively, D is TRBD1 (6 bases). Germline CDR1 reads KGHSH; CDR2 reads LQKENI. The CDR3 extends over 13 amino acids. Trimming pared 2 bases from V and 7 bases from J, leaving 9 bases between. The CDR3 nucleotides are TGTGCCAGCTCACCAACAGGGCTTAATGAGCAGTTCTTC. This encodes CASSPTGLNEQFF.

This chain joins TRBV7-8 and TRBJ1-5; D uncertain. This CDR3 comprises 13 residues. V lost 1 base, J lost 0 bases, and 1 base lay in between. Per the germline V gene, CDR1 is SGHVS and CDR2 is FQNEAQ. The CDR3 bases are TGTGCCAGCAGCTTAGATAGCAATCAGCCCCAGCATTTT. Translation gives CASSLDSNQPQHF.

The chain has TRBV3-1 (or the pseudogene TRBV3-2) and TRBJ1-5; D not certain. V shed 2 bases and J shed 4 bases, with 9 bases lying between them. Germline loops: CDR1 LGHDT, CDR2 YNNKEL (reference sequence). This CDR3 region has 14 residues. In nucleotides, the CDR3 is TGTGCCAGCAGCCAAAGTCGGTCGAATCAGCCCCAGCATTTT. This gives the protein CASSQSRSNQPQHF.

The chain is built from TRBV5-1 and TRBJ1-6, with 7 bases identical to TRBD1. V shed 0 bases, J shed 5 bases, and the junction held 2 bases outside the gene matches. The CDR3 is made up of 15 amino acids. Per germline, CDR1 SGHRS and CDR2 YFSETQ. CDR3 protein: CASSLAGTDNSPLHF. The CDR3 coding sequence is TGCGCCAGCAGCTTGGCCGGGACAGATAATTCACCCCTCCACTTT.

The J gene is TRBJ1-2, the V gene TRBV6-1, with a possible D match to TRBD1 (6 bases). Trimming left V 0 bases short and J 6 bases short, with 14 bases between. CDR3 length: 15 residues. CDR1 is MNHNS, CDR2 SASEGT, per germline. The CDR3 nucleotides are TGTGCCAGCAGTGAAGCGCAGGGGTTGAGCGATGGCTACACCTTC. Translating gives CASSEAQGLSDGYTF.

This rearrangement joins TRBV4-1 to TRBJ2-6; 7 nucleotides agree with TRBD1. CDR1 and CDR2 (germline): MGHRA, YSYEKL. Germline trimming cut 5 bases from V and 0 bases from J; bases unmatched to any gene: 7. This CDR3 has 17 residues. This CDR3 reads CASSRGHSNSGANVLTF. In nucleotides, the CDR3 is TGCGCCAGCAGCAGGGGGCACTCCAACTCTGGGGCCAACGTCCTGACTTTC.

The rearrangement uses TRBV6-6 and TRBJ1-6; TRBD1 is a possible D gene (5 bases). V gave up 2 bases and J gave up 10 bases, with 18 bases separating them. The CDR3 consists of 16 residues. Germline loops: CDR1 MNHNY, CDR2 SVGAGI (reference sequence). CDR3 protein: CASSYGLIGQGSPLHF. Written as DNA, the CDR3 is TGTGCCAGCAGTTACGGTTTAATTGGACAAGGATCACCCCTCCACTTT.

As regards this clone: The junction departs from germline at one end; a sequencing error may be responsible. This rearrangement joins TRBV25-1 to TRBJ1-2; D is undetermined. The CDR3 is 11 amino acids. Germline V gene lookup returns CDR1 MGHDK and CDR2 SYGVNS. The CDR3 spells CASSEYGLFAF. The CDR3 coding sequence is TGTGCCAGCAGTGAATATGGGCTTTTCGCCTTC.

The V gene is TRBV7-9, the J gene TRBJ2-5; 8 positions agree with TRBD2. CDR3 length: 15 residues. J lost 5 bases, V lost 5 bases, and 10 bases had no gene match. Per the germline V gene, CDR1 is SEHNR and CDR2 is FQNEAQ (reference sequence). The CDR3, as DNA: TGTGCCAGCAGCATGCCCGCGGGGGGTGTGGAGACCCAGTACTTC. Translated: CASSMPAGGVETQYF.

The chain joins TRBV6-5 to TRBJ1-1; possibly TRBD1 for D (6 bases). CDR1 MNHEY and CDR2 SVGAGI come from the germline V gene. The CDR3 sequence is 12 residues long. Trimming removed 7 bases from V and 11 bases from J, with 17 bases in between. The CDR3 is CASNVGGREAFF. Here the CDR3 DNA reads TGTGCCAGCAACGTAGGGGGGCGTGAGGCTTTCTTT.

The J gene is TRBJ2-7, the V gene TRBV6-5; the D gene is possibly TRBD1 (6 bases). In germline, CDR1 is MNHEY, CDR2 SVGAGI. V was cut by 10 bases and J by 4 bases, with 11 bases left in between. The length of the CDR3 is 11 residues. In DNA, the CDR3 is TGTGCCACCTCCAGGGGTTACGAGCAGTACTTC. Amino acid sequence: CATSRGYEQYF.

The J gene is TRBJ1-6, the V gene TRBV7-9; 7 bases fit TRBD1. Germline values: CDR1 SEHNR, CDR2 FQNEAQ (reference sequence). V was clipped by 5 bases and J by 5 bases; unmatched bases: 6. There are 15 residues in the CDR3. The CDR3 DNA follows: TGTGCCAGCAGCCTTACCGGGACAGATAATTCACCCCTCCACTTT. This codes for CASSLTGTDNSPLHF.

This sequence joins TRBV5-1 and TRBJ2-1, with D possibly TRBD1 on 5 matching bases. With 0 bases removed from V and 5 bases from J, the gap between germline ends came to 12 bases. From germline, CDR1 is SGHRS and CDR2 YFSETQ. The CDR3 runs to 15 residues. In DNA, the CDR3 is TGCGCCAGCAGCTTGGTTAGGGGCCGGGACAATGAGCAGTTCTTC. This gives the protein CASSLVRGRDNEQFF.